Presented here are 5 T cell receptor beta chains from one specimen sequenced in a study of T cells in localized non-small cell lung cancer. The table came from immunoSEQ multiplex PCR; TCRdb's copy has only in-frame clones and leaves some out. The table shows fewer than 90,000 clones, with less than 85% occurring only once. The material was PBMCs, obtained before any cancer treatment. These receptors were taken from a man aged 40 to 70 with stage II squamous cell lung carcinoma.

The chain carries TRBV9 and TRBJ1-4; a possible D gene is TRBD1 (5 bases). V dropped 0 bases and J dropped 8 bases, with 14 bases sitting between them. Looked up from germline, CDR1 is SGDLS and CDR2 is YYNGEE. The CDR3 is made up of 15 amino acids. CDR3: CASSVGSAGKEKLFF. The CDR3 region has the DNA TGTGCCAGCAGCGTAGGGTCGGCAGGGAAGGAAAAACTGTTTTTT.

This clone has a handful of counts. This sequence joins TRBV7-3 and TRBJ2-2, with D perhaps TRBD1 (6 bases). The ends were cut back, 4 bases at V and 8 bases at J, with 14 bases in the middle. Germline lookup yields CDR1 SGHTA and CDR2 FQGTGA. CDR3 length: 14 amino acids. CDR3 sequence: CASSSNRESGELFF. The CDR3 nucleotides read TGTGCCAGCAGCTCAAACAGGGAAAGTGGGGAGCTGTTTTTT.

This clone occurred once. V usage is TRBV19 and J usage is TRBJ2-1, with 7 bases lining up with TRBD1. After removal of 4 bases from V and 8 bases from J, the junction contained 11 bases not matched to a gene. The CDR3 length is 15 residues. From germline, CDR1 is LNHDA and CDR2 SQIVND (reference sequence). Here the CDR3 DNA reads TGTGCCAGTAGTACCTCGACAGGGTCAGGAGATGAGCAGTTCTTC. This translates into CASSTSTGSGDEQFF.

The chain has TRBV5-6 and TRBJ2-2; D is ambiguous. Germline assignment: CDR1 SGHDT and CDR2 YYEEEE. The CDR3 covers 13 residues. Between the trimmed V and J ends, which lost 1 base and 7 bases, there was a span of 8 bases. CDR3: CASSLPADGELFF. The DNA of the CDR3 is TGTGCCAGCAGCTTGCCTGCGGACGGGGAGCTGTTTTTT.

V gene TRBV5-6 combines with J gene TRBJ2-3; TRBD1 agrees at 10 bases. The CDR3 spans 15 residues. Germline-derived CDR1 and CDR2 are SGHDT and YYEEEE. The V gene end was trimmed by 0 bases and the J gene end by 7 bases; junction bases not matched to a gene: 5. In DNA, the CDR3 is TGTGCCAGCAGCTTGGCGACAGGGGGCGCATATACGCAGTATTTT. It is translated as CASSLATGGAYTQYF.